This TCR beta chain was obtained from a study of radiation and T cells in renal cell carcinoma. This clone was picked up a small number of times. V was pared by 5 bases and J by 0 bases, with 11 bases between. This CDR3 spans 14 amino acids. Germline V CDR1 and CDR2: SGHKS, YYEKEE (reference sequence). The time point denotes: blood 2 weeks post-SBRT. Treatment indicated: 15 Gy SBRT to primary tumor, nephrectomy 4 weeks later. Radiation-treated patients gave blood at baseline, week 2 and week 4. The repertoire was sequenced with immunoSEQ multiplex PCR; TCRdb's copy has only in-frame clones and lacks some. This table holds about 130,000 clones, 70% to 90% found once.

The TCR was taken from a woman aged 55-70 years with renal cell carcinoma. Sequenced here: blood, sampled from a patient whose treatment included radiotherapy and nephrectomy. The gene calls are TRBV5-5 and TRBJ1-1; the D gene is possibly TRBD1 (5 bases). CDR3 DNA sequence: TGTGCCAGCAGGCCTCGGGACCTGAACACTGAAGCTTTCTTT. Translating it yields CASRPRDLNTEAFF.